The 9 T cell receptor beta chains reported below all come from one sample, sequenced in a study of T cell changes during pregnancy in multiple sclerosis. The data were produced by immunoSEQ multiplex PCR, yet TCRdb's version contains in-frame clones alone and is incomplete. Among some 80,000 clones listed, roughly 96% were seen once. The sample was peripheral blood, taken in the second trimester of pregnancy. These receptors originate from a female donor with multiple sclerosis, enrolled in a pregnancy study.

This chain links TRBV13 with TRBJ2-5; 15 nucleotides agree with TRBD2. V was pared by 5 bases and J by 6 bases, with 10 bases of the junction left unmatched. CDR3 length equals 17 residues. Germline V gene data show CDR1 as PRHDT and CDR2 as FYEKMQ (reference sequence). The CDR3 nucleotides are TGTGCCAGCAGCCTCGGTCCGGGACTAGCGGGGGGTAAGACCCAGTACTTC. Translated: CASSLGPGLAGGKTQYF.

V and J are TRBV5-6 and TRBJ2-2; 8 bases match TRBD1. The V gene's germline CDR1 is SGHDT and CDR2 YYEEEE. J lost 4 bases, V lost 1 base, and 3 bases had no gene match. There are 15 residues in the CDR3. The CDR3 loop is CASSLRDRFTGELFF. The DNA of the CDR3 is TGTGCCAGCAGCTTGCGGGACAGGTTCACCGGGGAGCTGTTTTTT.

The chain recombines TRBV13 with TRBJ2-3; D may be TRBD2 (6 bases). The germline V and J ends were trimmed by 5 bases and 3 bases, with 15 bases remaining between them. The CDR3 sequence is 15 residues long. Per germline, CDR1 PRHDT and CDR2 FYEKMQ (reference sequence). CDR3 in amino acids: CASSVRRAGTDTQYF. As DNA, the CDR3 is TGTGCCAGCAGCGTACGGAGGGCCGGGACAGATACGCAGTATTTT.

V usage is TRBV7-2 and J usage is TRBJ1-2; the match to TRBD1 covers 10 bases. The germline V gene has CDR1 SGHTA and CDR2 FQGNSA. The junction had 6 bases not matched to a gene; V was cut back by 1 base and J by 4 bases. CDR3 length: 16 amino acids. The CDR3 sequence: CASSLVSGTGVYGYTF. Written as DNA, the CDR3 is TGTGCCAGCAGCTTAGTTTCTGGGACAGGGGTCTATGGCTACACCTTC.

The chain combines TRBV6-5 with TRBJ1-4; D is uncertain. Germline CDR1 is MNHEY and CDR2 is SVGAGI. The CDR3 is 14 amino acids. The V and J ends lost 2 bases and 7 bases respectively, with 11 bases between them. The CDR3 DNA is TGTGCCAGCAGTTACGACCGGGGAGGTGAAAAACTGTTTTTT. This encodes CASSYDRGGEKLFF.

The V gene is TRBV4-1, the J gene TRBJ1-2; 9 nucleotides align to TRBD1. This CDR3 contains 15 residues. From germline, CDR1 is MGHRA and CDR2 YSYEKL. Trimming cost V 3 bases and J 6 bases; bases outside gene matches: 8. The CDR3 region has the DNA TGCGCCAGCAGCCAGACCGACAGGGGGTTAAATGGCTACACCTTC. Protein product: CASSQTDRGLNGYTF.

J is TRBJ1-2 and V is TRBV4-3; weak D call: TRBD1 (5 bases). Germline V gene sequence: CDR1 LGHNA, CDR2 YSLEER. The V gene lost 8 bases and the J gene lost 0 bases, with 19 bases spanning the gap. There are 16 residues in the CDR3. The CDR3 DNA reads TGCGCCAGCTCTTCAGGGTTCACAACCACTAACTATGGCTACACCTTC. Translating it yields CASSSGFTTTNYGYTF.

This clone was found once. The chain is built from TRBV5-4 and TRBJ2-7; D is uncertain. V was pared by 2 bases and J by 0 bases, with 6 bases between. The CDR3 totals 13 residues. Looked up from germline, CDR1 is SGHNT and CDR2 is YYREEE (reference sequence). The CDR3 sequence is CASSFLSSYEQYF. For the CDR3, the DNA is TGTGCCAGCAGCTTTTTATCCTCCTACGAGCAGTACTTC.

The chain uses TRBV2 and TRBJ2-2; 8 nucleotides match TRBD1. CDR3 length: 14 residues. Germline V CDR1 and CDR2: SNHLY, FYNNEI. Germline trimming cut 7 bases from V and 4 bases from J; bases unmatched to any gene: 5. CDR3 amino acids: CASKDRVGTGELFF. The CDR3, as DNA: TGTGCCAGCAAGGACAGGGTTGGCACCGGGGAGCTGTTTTTT.